These T cell receptor beta chains were read from a single sample in a study of blood T cell repertoires in COVID-19. The method was immunoSEQ multiplex PCR; TCRdb's version includes in-frame clones alone and lacks a portion of them. The profile covers about 320,000 clones, with 65% to 90% appearing a single time and about 10% taken by the ten largest. Sequenced material: PBMCs or T cells enriched from blood (not recorded which). The origin of the receptors is a woman aged 18-29 years who had recovered from COVID-19. The conserved cysteine and the conserved F or W are not part of the CDR3 here. The order of the fields is V gene, D gene, CDR3 length, CDR3 protein. A D gene is named only where the DNA matches it firmly.

>TRBV7-9|-|10
ASSLYSYEQY
>TRBV5-1|-|14
ASSPPRVGSSYEQY
>TRBV11-2|-|12
ASSLAGDSTEAF
>TRBV18|-|14
ASSRLWDSVNNEQF
>TRBV7-6|TRBD1|12
ASSYRGLVDTQY
>TRBV18|-|13
ASSLTTGSGTEAF
>TRBV4-1|-|14
ASSQGPLPPTNEQF
>TRBV5-1|-|9
ASSLNYEQY
>TRBV13|-|11
ASSLGSSYEQY
>TRBV11-2|-|14
ASSFNRLSSGNTIY
>TRBV6-6|TRBD1|13
ASSYSPGTGHGYT
>TRBV19|-|15
ASSMAGSTDSNQPQH
>TRBV24-1|TRBD2|13
ATSDPGGPGETQY
>TRBV23-1|-|14
ASSQSPGRDTGELF
>TRBV6-1|TRBD1|12
ASSERGRSGELF
>TRBV12-3/TRBV12-4|TRBD1|11
ASSWDREQPQH
>TRBV5-6|TRBD2|11
ASSLEWGGEQY
>TRBV7-7|-|11
ASNKDLGGSQY
>TRBV11-1|-|12
ASSFQGSTGELF
>TRBV28|-|12
ASSSTGSVIEAF
>TRBV10-2|TRBD1|13
ASSKTGTGPGEQY
>TRBV27|-|12
ASKAGYSNQPQH
>TRBV28|TRBD2|13
ASSDGLAKYNEQF
>TRBV29-1|-|11
SVHRATYTEAF
>TRBV7-3|TRBD1|13
ATRNRDSGQETQY
>TRBV5-8|TRBD2|13
ASSSPEASGDEQF
>TRBV19|-|10
ASSMDWGGYT
>TRBV7-2|-|12
ASSLGSSYNEQF
>TRBV30|TRBD1|12
AWSFPGTGYEQY
>TRBV5-5|TRBD1|13
ASSSGTGDNQPQH
>TRBV19|-|13
ASRLREGLNTEAF
>TRBV7-3|-|11
ASSLTGEGIQY
>TRBV7-5|-|14
VRRPKTGGWSYEQY
>TRBV7-2|-|12
ASSPRRVVDTQY